A single TCR beta chain is shown here with its context. Its target is not known. The data are from a study of cytomegalovirus exposure and HLA in healthy donors. About the study: Among around 200 million T cells, an earlier analysis found about 110 million unique TCR beta sequences. Study outcomes and limitations: Researchers reported from a later analysis that most CMV-associated TCR beta chains appeared HLA-restricted. Accurate prediction of most subjects' HLA-A and HLA-B alleles from TCR beta sequences was reported.

60 Vbeta and 13 Jbeta primers were used in PCR. Sequencing was performed with immunoSEQ multiplex PCR; in TCRdb, only in-frame clones are kept and a portion is missing. In the table there are approximately 150,000 clones, 80% of which are singletons. The CDR3 contains 15 residues. Germline CDR1 reads MNHEY; CDR2 reads SMNVEV (reference sequence). With 7 bases removed from V and 4 bases from J, the gap between germline ends came to 19 bases. The rearrangement joins TRBV27 to TRBJ1-1; D unresolved. The sequenced sample was PBMCs. The clonotype originates from a woman aged 40 to 50 in good health and CMV-seronegative. This chain's CDR3 is CASTLSPSGSTEAFF. CDR3 DNA: TGTGCCAGCACTCTTTCCCCCTCGGGTTCCACTGAAGCTTTCTTT.